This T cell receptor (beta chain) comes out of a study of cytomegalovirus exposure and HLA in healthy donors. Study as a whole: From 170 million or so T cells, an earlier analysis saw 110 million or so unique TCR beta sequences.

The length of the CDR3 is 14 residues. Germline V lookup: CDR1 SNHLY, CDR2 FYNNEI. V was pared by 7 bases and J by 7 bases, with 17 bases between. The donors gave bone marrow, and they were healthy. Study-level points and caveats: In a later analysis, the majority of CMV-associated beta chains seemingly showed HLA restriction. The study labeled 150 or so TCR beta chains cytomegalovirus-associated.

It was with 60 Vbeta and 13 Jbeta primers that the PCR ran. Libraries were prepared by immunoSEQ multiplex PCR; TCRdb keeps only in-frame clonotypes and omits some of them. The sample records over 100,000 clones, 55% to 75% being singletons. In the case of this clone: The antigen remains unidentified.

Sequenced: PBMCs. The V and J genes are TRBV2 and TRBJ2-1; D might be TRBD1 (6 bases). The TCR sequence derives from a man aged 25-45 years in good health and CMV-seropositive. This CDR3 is CASTFLGQTNEQFF. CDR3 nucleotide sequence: TGTGCCAGCACTTTTTTGGGACAAACGAATGAGCAGTTCTTC.